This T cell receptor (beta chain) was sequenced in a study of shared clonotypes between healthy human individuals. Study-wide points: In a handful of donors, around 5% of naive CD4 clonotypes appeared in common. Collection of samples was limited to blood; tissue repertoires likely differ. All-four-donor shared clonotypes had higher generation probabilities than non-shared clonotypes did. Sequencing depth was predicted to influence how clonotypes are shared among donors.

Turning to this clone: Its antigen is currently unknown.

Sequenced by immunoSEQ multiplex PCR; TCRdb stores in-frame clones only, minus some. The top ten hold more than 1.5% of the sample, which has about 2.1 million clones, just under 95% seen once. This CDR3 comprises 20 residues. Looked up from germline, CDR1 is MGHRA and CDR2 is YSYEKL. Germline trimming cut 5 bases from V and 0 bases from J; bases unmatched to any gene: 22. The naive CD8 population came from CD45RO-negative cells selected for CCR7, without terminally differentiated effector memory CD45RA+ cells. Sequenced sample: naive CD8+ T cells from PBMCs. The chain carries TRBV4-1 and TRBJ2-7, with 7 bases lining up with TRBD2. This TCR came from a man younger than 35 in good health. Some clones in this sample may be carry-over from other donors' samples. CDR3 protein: CASSYMQLATTPRSSYEQYF. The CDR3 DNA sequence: TGCGCCAGCAGCTATATGCAACTAGCGACTACGCCCCGGAGCTCCTACGAGCAGTACTTC.